This TCR beta chain is from a study of blood T cell repertoires in COVID-19. Study-wide background: Italy, Spain and the United States were the sources of the convalescent and acute COVID-19 samples. Sample material is recorded as cDNA or gDNA derived from T cells, B-cell-depleted T cells, or PBMCs.

In the source study's methods: Reference gene primer amplification gave estimated nucleated cell counts. Repertoires were generated with immunoSEQ multiplex PCR, while TCRdb's copy carries only in-frame clones and drops some. The V and J calls and clone size come from that table; D and trimming were worked out from the DNA. Among 250,000 or so clones listed, roughly 86% were seen once. The CDR3 is 19 residues long. Trimming cost V 1 base and J 0 bases; bases outside gene matches: 6. Germline CDR1 SGHAT, CDR2 FQNNGV. The sequence came from a woman in her thirties with acute or convalescent COVID-19. Sequencing was performed on peripheral blood. The chain has TRBV11-2 and TRBJ2-6; the match to TRBD1 covers 10 bases. CDR3 nucleotides: TGTGCCAGCAGCTTAGGACAGGGGGCGAGAAGCTCTGGGGCCAACGTCCTGACTTTC. This sequence encodes CASSLGQGARSSGANVLTF.